This record concerns one T cell receptor (beta chain) sequence. The antigen is not known. Over several immunoSEQ plates, each subset's genomic DNA was distributed in even portions. As processed by the authors: Owing to the provision of junction-only sequences devoid of quality scores by immunoSEQ, filtering differed. Some clones are missing from TCRdb's copy, which holds only in-frame ones; the method was immunoSEQ multiplex PCR. V and J calls and clone size follow that table, whereas D and trimming were derived from the DNA. Altogether about 2.1 million clones are present, 90% to 95% being singletons, with the ten largest covering roughly 1.7%. CDR1 and CDR2 (germline): SGHNT, YYREEE (reference sequence). Unmatched junction bases numbered 5, after V lost 1 base and J lost 4 bases. The CDR3 is made up of 15 amino acids. These data come from a study of shared clonotypes between healthy human individuals. Overall study: A couple of women and a few men aged 18 to 49 served as donors.

Study results and limitations: Naive subsets generally exceeded memory subsets in estimated richness.

It was CD45RO-negative cells, positively selected for CCR7, that made up naive CD8 cells, with terminally differentiated effector memory CD45RA+ cells excluded. The sequencing sample was made of naive CD8+ T cells from PBMCs. The TCR sequence derives from a man in his late teens or twenties in good health. Some clones in this sample may be carry-over from other donors' samples. The chain has TRBV5-4 and TRBJ2-5; 9 positions match TRBD1. The CDR3 spells CASSLWDREPETQYF. CDR3 DNA sequence: TGTGCCAGCAGCTTGTGGGACAGGGAACCAGAGACCCAGTACTTC.